This T cell receptor (beta chain) was documented in a study of control samples from healthy donors and cancer patients. Per the germline V gene, CDR1 is SNHLY and CDR2 is FYNNEI. The V segment lost 9 bases and the J segment 5 bases; nucleotides outside the gene matches: 9. The CDR3 is 15 residues long. Measured with immunoSEQ multiplex PCR; TCRdb has only the in-frame clones, and not every one. The data hold 110,000 or so clones, with 80% to 90% observed a single time. This chain links TRBV2 with TRBJ1-6; 8 nucleotides align to TRBD1. The sequence derives from a man aged 25-45 years in good health. Sequencing was performed on blood. In nucleotides, the CDR3 is TGTGCCAGAAGTAAATGGGACAGGCATAATTCACCCCTCCACTTT. This encodes CARSKWDRHNSPLHF.